This T cell receptor (beta chain) appears in the sequencing data of a study of CD8 T cells in Susac syndrome (dated by TCRdb to the late 2010s). For context, the study as a whole: Of the Susac syndrome patients who were sequenced, fewer than ten were in clinical remission while six had clinically active disease. Susac syndrome patients were therapy-naive, on corticosteroids (some also receiving IVIg), or on IVIg alone at blood withdrawal. The study used repertoire sequencing to test whether antigen drove CD8+ T cell activation and differentiation in Susac syndrome. On the study overall, not on this receptor specifically: The CD4+ T cell repertoire of patients with Susac syndrome showed no detectable clonal expansion. The number of individuals in the TCR sequencing and HLA analysis was recognized as being relatively small.

High-throughput TCR beta sequencing profiled peripheral blood CD8+ and CD4+ T cells from healthy donors, Susac syndrome patients and multiple sclerosis patients. Susac syndrome patients met recently defined diagnostic criteria for definite or probable disease. CD8+ TEMRA cells were enriched by FACS, while bulk CD8+ and CD4+ T cells were purified by magnetic negative isolation. Blood was drawn into EDTA tubes, processed within 24 hours, and PBMCs were isolated by density gradient centrifugation. PBMCs intended for TCR sequencing were cryopreserved in liquid nitrogen and thawed later in a water bath at 37 degrees C. Purity of sorted or isolated CD4+, CD8+ and CD8+ TEMRA cells was at least 90%. RNA was extracted using the RNeasy kit, and about 0.45 to 1 microgram was reverse transcribed with random hexamers. The immunoSEQ multiplex PCR assay, covering 54 Vbeta and 13 Jbeta segments, was used to amplify TCR beta CDR3 regions. PCR amplification bias was corrected by using a synthetic template baseline for primer optimization and computational correction. As for the original processing: Reads were assigned to V, D and J genes according to IMGT and analyzed in immunoSEQ Analyzer, with only productive sequences retained. To calculate clonality, Shannon entropy was normalized by log2 of the number of productive unique sequences and then subtracted from one. For each patient and control, public and private clones were evaluated among the 100 most prevalent clones. Susac-specific clones were defined as absent from healthy and MS cohorts, around 970 published viral clones and other ImmuneACCESS disease sequences. TCRdb reworked the public reads: Q25 trimming with fastp, MiXCR clone assembly, productive beta chains retained. Rows are unified per CDR3 protein, each entry keeping the most common DNA and genes. In this record, the V and J calls reflect TCRdb's handling and not the investigators' own analysis. In all, the sample holds 150,000 or so distinct CDR3 sequences, and about 96% of those were seen once. The ten largest make up less than 0.15% of the sample.

About this clonotype itself: The target of this receptor is not known. Base qualities were left out, and no much larger clone turns up one base away.

The junction shows trimming of 1 base on V and 9 bases on J, plus 5 bases between the germline ends. The CDR3 contains 11 residues, cysteine and phenylalanine counted. Just CDR3 DNA is preserved here, 33 bases in frame from base 1. CDR1 SGHDT and CDR2 YYEEEE were looked up in the germline V gene. Specimen: CD4+ T cells from PBMCs. Here the chain combines TRBV5-6 and TRBJ2-1; the D gene is unclear. The source of this sequence is a human donor with Susac syndrome. Here is the DNA: TGTGCCAGCAGCTTGAGGGCTGAGCAGTTCTTC. This sequence encodes CASSLRAEQFF.